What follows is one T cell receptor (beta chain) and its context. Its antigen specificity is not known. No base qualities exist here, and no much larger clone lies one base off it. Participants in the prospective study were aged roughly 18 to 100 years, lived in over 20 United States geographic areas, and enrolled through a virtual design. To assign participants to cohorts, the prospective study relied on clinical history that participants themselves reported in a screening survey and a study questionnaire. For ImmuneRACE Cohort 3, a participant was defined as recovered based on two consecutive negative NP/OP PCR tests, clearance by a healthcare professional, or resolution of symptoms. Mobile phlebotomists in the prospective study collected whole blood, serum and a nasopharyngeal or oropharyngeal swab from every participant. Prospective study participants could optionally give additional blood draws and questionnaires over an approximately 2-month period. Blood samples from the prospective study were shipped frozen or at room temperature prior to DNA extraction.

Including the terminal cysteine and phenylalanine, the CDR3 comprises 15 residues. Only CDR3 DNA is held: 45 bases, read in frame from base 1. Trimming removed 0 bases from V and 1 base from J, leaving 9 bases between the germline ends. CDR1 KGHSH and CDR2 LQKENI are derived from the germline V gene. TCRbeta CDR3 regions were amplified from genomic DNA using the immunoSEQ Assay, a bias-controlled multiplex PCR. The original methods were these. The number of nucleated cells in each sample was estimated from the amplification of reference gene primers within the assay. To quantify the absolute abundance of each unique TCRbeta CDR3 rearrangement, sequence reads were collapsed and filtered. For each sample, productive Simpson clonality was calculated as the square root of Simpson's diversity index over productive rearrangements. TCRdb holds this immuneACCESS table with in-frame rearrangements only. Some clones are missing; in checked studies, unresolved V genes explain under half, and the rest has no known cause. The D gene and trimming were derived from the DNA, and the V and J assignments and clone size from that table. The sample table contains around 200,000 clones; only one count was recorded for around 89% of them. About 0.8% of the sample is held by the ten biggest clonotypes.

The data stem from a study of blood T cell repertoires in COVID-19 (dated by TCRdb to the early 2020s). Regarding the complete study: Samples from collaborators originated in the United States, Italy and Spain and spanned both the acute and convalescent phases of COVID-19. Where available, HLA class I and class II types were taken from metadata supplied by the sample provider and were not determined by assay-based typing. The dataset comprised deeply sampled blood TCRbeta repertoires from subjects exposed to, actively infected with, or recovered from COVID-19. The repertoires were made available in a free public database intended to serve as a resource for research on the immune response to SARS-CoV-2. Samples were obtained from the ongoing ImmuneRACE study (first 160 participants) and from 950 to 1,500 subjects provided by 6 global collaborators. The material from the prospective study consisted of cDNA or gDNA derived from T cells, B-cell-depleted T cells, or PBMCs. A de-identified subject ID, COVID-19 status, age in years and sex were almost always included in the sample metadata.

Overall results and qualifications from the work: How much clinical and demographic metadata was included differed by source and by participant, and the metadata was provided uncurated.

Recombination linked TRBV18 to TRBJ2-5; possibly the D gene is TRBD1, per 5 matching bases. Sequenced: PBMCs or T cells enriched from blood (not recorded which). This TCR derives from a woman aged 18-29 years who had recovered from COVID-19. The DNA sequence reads TGTGCCAGCTCACCACCGGGGCTGGGCCAAGAGACCCAGTACTTC. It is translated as CASSPPGLGQETQYF.